Listed below are T cell receptor beta chains from one sample, sequenced in a study of blood T cell repertoires in COVID-19. The data were produced by immunoSEQ multiplex PCR, yet TCRdb's version contains in-frame clones alone and is incomplete. Altogether around 100,000 clones are present, 85% being singletons, with the ten largest covering approximately 5%. Sequenced: peripheral blood. These receptors originate from a woman aged 55-70 years with COVID-19, enrolled during active disease. Each CDR3 is given with its conserved first and last residue. Each record gives: V gene, J gene, D gene, clone size, CDR3 protein, CDR3 DNA. D genes are given only for firm matches. Not all rows give a size; the values are once, few, many and, for expanded clones, a class.

V: TRBV3-1/TRBV3-2
J: TRBJ2-3
D: TRBD2
size: few
CDR3: CASSQDVTSGTDTQYF
DNA: TGTGCCAGCAGCCAAGACGTGACTAGCGGCACAGATACGCAGTATTTT

V: TRBV4-1
J: TRBJ2-4
D: TRBD2
size: NA
CDR3: CASSQGLAGGFSKNIQYF
DNA: TGCGCCAGCAGCCAGGGACTAGCGGGGGGGTTCTCCAAAAACATTCAGTACTTC

V: TRBV5-1
J: TRBJ1-1
D: TRBD1
size: few
CDR3: CASSWTGRNTEAFF
DNA: TGCGCCAGCAGCTGGACAGGGCGGAACACTGAAGCTTTCTTT

V: TRBV19
J: TRBJ1-2
D: NA
size: NA
CDR3: CASTPNSRANYGYTF
DNA: TGTGCCAGTACCCCCAATAGTCGAGCAAACTATGGCTACACCTTC

V: TRBV3-1/TRBV3-2
J: TRBJ2-1
D: NA
size: once
CDR3: CASSVTYEQFF
DNA: TGTGCCAGCAGTGTTACTTATGAGCAGTTCTTC

V: TRBV7-9
J: TRBJ1-6
D: TRBD1
size: NA
CDR3: CASSSGGSPLHF
DNA: TGTGCCAGCAGCTCAGGGGGGTCACCCCTCCACTTT

V: TRBV3-1/TRBV3-2
J: TRBJ1-6
D: NA
size: NA
CDR3: CASSQEETSGSPLHF
DNA: TGTGCCAGCAGCCAAGAAGAAACTTCGGGTTCACCCCTCCACTTT

V: TRBV21-1
J: TRBJ1-1
D: NA
size: NA
CDR3: CASSKDILPLVASNTEAFF
DNA: TGTGCCAGCAGCAAAGACATACTACCACTGGTCGCATCCAACACTGAAGCTTTCTTT

V: TRBV11-2
J: TRBJ1-1
D: NA
size: NA
CDR3: CASSYVAGTEAFF
DNA: TGTGCCAGCAGCTATGTAGCGGGGACTGAAGCTTTCTTT

V: TRBV11-1
J: TRBJ1-2
D: TRBD1
size: NA
CDR3: CASSPGTGSYGYTF
DNA: TGTGCCAGCAGCCCTGGGACAGGGTCTTATGGCTACACCTTC

V: TRBV7-8
J: TRBJ1-1
D: TRBD1
size: NA
CDR3: CASSAPLRQGDTEAFF
DNA: TGTGCCAGCAGCGCCCCTTTAAGACAGGGGGACACTGAAGCTTTCTTT

V: TRBV5-4
J: TRBJ2-7
D: TRBD1
size: NA
CDR3: CASSSPDRTYEQYF
DNA: TGTGCCAGCAGCTCTCCGGACAGGACTTACGAGCAGTACTTC

V: TRBV30
J: TRBJ2-1
D: NA
size: NA
CDR3: CAWSSGGQIEESEQFF
DNA: TGTGCCTGGAGTTCCGGGGGGCAAATCGAGGAGAGTGAGCAGTTCTTC

V: TRBV25-1
J: TRBJ2-2
D: TRBD1
size: NA
CDR3: CASSEYQGTGTGELFF
DNA: TGTGCCAGCAGTGAATATCAGGGGACAGGCACCGGGGAGCTGTTTTTT

V: TRBV2
J: TRBJ1-3
D: NA
size: NA
CDR3: CASTGGNGGNTIYF
DNA: TGTGCCAGCACCGGGGGGAACGGTGGAAACACCATATATTTT

V: TRBV14
J: TRBJ1-2
D: NA
size: NA
CDR3: CASSQDVISGNNYGYTF
DNA: TGTGCCAGCAGCCAAGATGTGATCTCGGGAAATAACTATGGCTACACCTTC

V: TRBV7-2
J: TRBJ2-5
D: TRBD2
size: NA
CDR3: CASSLTPGTSGGGETQYF
DNA: TGTGCCAGCAGCTTAACCCCAGGGACTAGCGGGGGCGGGGAGACCCAGTACTTC

V: TRBV4-1
J: TRBJ1-5
D: TRBD1
size: NA
CDR3: CASSHPWTGYSNQPQHF
DNA: TGCGCCAGCAGCCACCCGTGGACAGGTTATAGCAATCAGCCCCAGCATTTT

V: TRBV7-6
J: TRBJ2-2
D: NA
size: few
CDR3: CASSQRGGANTGELFF
DNA: TGTGCCAGCAGCCAAAGGGGCGGGGCGAACACCGGGGAGCTGTTTTTT

V: TRBV6-2/TRBV6-3
J: TRBJ2-7
D: NA
size: NA
CDR3: CASSLPEASYEQYF
DNA: TGTGCCAGCAGTCTCCCAGAGGCCTCCTACGAGCAGTACTTC

V: TRBV6-1
J: TRBJ2-1
D: NA
size: NA
CDR3: CASSEAGEQFF
DNA: TGTGCCAGCAGTGAGGCAGGTGAGCAGTTCTTC

V: TRBV21-1
J: TRBJ1-3
D: NA
size: NA
CDR3: CASSKPRTRTASKGSSGNTIYF
DNA: TGTGCCAGCAGCAAACCGAGGACCAGGACAGCGTCCAAGGGTAGCTCTGGAAACACCATATATTTT

V: TRBV10-3
J: TRBJ1-2
D: NA
size: NA
CDR3: CAIRDGQNYGYTF
DNA: TGTGCCATCAGGGATGGACAGAACTATGGCTACACCTTC

V: TRBV27
J: TRBJ2-7
D: NA
size: NA
CDR3: CATGPGPYEQYF
DNA: TGTGCCACTGGCCCGGGTCCCTACGAGCAGTACTTC

V: TRBV3-1/TRBV3-2
J: TRBJ2-2
D: NA
size: NA
CDR3: CASSRPTARWVASGELFF
DNA: TGTGCCAGCAGCCGCCCGACTGCGAGATGGGTTGCATCCGGGGAGCTGTTTTTT

V: TRBV11-3
J: TRBJ2-1
D: TRBD2
size: NA
CDR3: CASSLSLAGAGEQFF
DNA: TGTGCCAGCAGCTTAAGTCTAGCGGGTGCTGGTGAGCAGTTCTTC

V: TRBV7-2
J: TRBJ2-5
D: NA
size: NA
CDR3: CASSQPRWRETQYF
DNA: TGTGCCAGCAGCCAACCTAGGTGGCGGGAGACCCAGTACTTC

V: TRBV11-1
J: TRBJ2-3
D: NA
size: NA
CDR3: CASSADRNTQYF
DNA: TGTGCCAGCAGCGCAGACAGGAATACGCAGTATTTT

V: TRBV5-5
J: TRBJ1-6
D: NA
size: NA
CDR3: CASSSAGEGNSPLHF
DNA: TGTGCCAGCAGCTCAGCGGGGGAGGGTAATTCACCCCTCCACTTT

V: TRBV7-8
J: TRBJ1-2
D: TRBD1
size: few
CDR3: CASSHEVTGINYGYTF
DNA: TGTGCCAGCAGCCACGAAGTGACAGGGATTAACTATGGCTACACCTTC

V: TRBV7-8
J: TRBJ1-6
D: TRBD1
size: once
CDR3: CASSLGDRGLWSPLHF
DNA: TGTGCCAGCAGCTTAGGCGACAGGGGGCTTTGGTCACCCCTCCACTTT

V: TRBV11-2
J: TRBJ2-3
D: NA
size: NA
CDR3: CASHGGPRYTQYF
DNA: TGTGCCAGCCACGGGGGGCCACGATATACGCAGTATTTT

V: TRBV24-1
J: TRBJ1-1
D: NA
size: NA
CDR3: CATTLGQNTEAFF
DNA: TGTGCCACCACTTTGGGGCAAAACACTGAAGCTTTCTTT

V: TRBV12-3/TRBV12-4
J: TRBJ2-2
D: NA
size: NA
CDR3: CASRMGRSGELFF
DNA: TGTGCCAGCAGGATGGGGCGCTCCGGGGAGCTGTTTTTT

V: TRBV9
J: TRBJ1-6
D: NA
size: NA
CDR3: CASSESGGYSPLHF
DNA: TGTGCCAGCAGCGAGTCGGGGGGATATTCACCCCTCCACTTT

V: TRBV10-3
J: TRBJ2-7
D: TRBD2
size: NA
CDR3: CAIMGLDYEQYF
DNA: TGTGCCATCATGGGACTAGACTACGAGCAGTACTTC

V: TRBV19
J: TRBJ1-5
D: TRBD1
size: NA
CDR3: CASRQKDRGNQPQHF
DNA: TGTGCCAGTAGGCAGAAGGACAGGGGGAATCAGCCCCAGCATTTT

V: TRBV6-2/TRBV6-3
J: TRBJ1-6
D: NA
size: NA
CDR3: CASSYYQRLMTNSPLHF
DNA: TGTGCCAGCAGTTACTACCAGCGACTGATGACTAATTCACCCCTCCACTTT

V: TRBV19
J: TRBJ2-6
D: NA
size: NA
CDR3: CASSPDNSGANVLTF
DNA: TGTGCCAGTAGTCCTGACAACTCTGGGGCCAACGTCCTGACTTTC

V: TRBV5-4
J: TRBJ2-5
D: NA
size: NA
CDR3: CASSQGLRPGETQYF
DNA: TGTGCCAGCAGCCAAGGTCTTAGACCGGGGGAGACCCAGTACTTC

V: TRBV5-1
J: TRBJ1-5
D: NA
size: NA
CDR3: CASRHREGRRSNQPQHF
DNA: TGCGCCAGCAGACACCGGGAGGGTAGAAGAAGCAATCAGCCCCAGCATTTT

V: TRBV18
J: TRBJ1-1
D: NA
size: NA
CDR3: CASSPGGGNTEAFF
DNA: TGTGCCAGCTCACCAGGGGGCGGGAACACTGAAGCTTTCTTT

V: TRBV5-1
J: TRBJ2-3
D: NA
size: NA
CDR3: CASSLEGGVITDTQYF
DNA: TGCGCCAGCAGCTTGGAGGGCGGGGTTATCACAGATACGCAGTATTTT

V: TRBV4-2
J: TRBJ1-2
D: TRBD1
size: NA
CDR3: CASSQRETGGDYGYTF
DNA: TGTGCCAGCAGCCAAAGGGAGACAGGGGGGGACTATGGCTACACCTTC

V: TRBV19
J: TRBJ1-1
D: TRBD1
size: NA
CDR3: CASSSYRGVDTEAFF
DNA: TGTGCCAGTAGTAGTTACAGGGGGGTAGACACTGAAGCTTTCTTT

V: TRBV20-1
J: TRBJ2-3
D: TRBD2
size: once
CDR3: CSASRPASGDADTQYF
DNA: TGCAGTGCTAGTCGCCCGGCTAGCGGGGACGCAGATACGCAGTATTTT

V: TRBV9
J: TRBJ2-2
D: NA
size: few
CDR3: CASSSQGTPGELFF
DNA: TGTGCCAGCAGCTCACAAGGGACACCCGGGGAGCTGTTTTTT

V: TRBV5-1
J: TRBJ1-2
D: NA
size: once
CDR3: CASSLGQDGYGYTF
DNA: TGCGCCAGCAGCTTGGGACAGGACGGCTATGGCTACACCTTC

V: TRBV7-9
J: TRBJ2-7
D: NA
size: NA
CDR3: CASSLARDEQYF
DNA: TGTGCCAGCAGCTTAGCGCGGGACGAGCAGTACTTC